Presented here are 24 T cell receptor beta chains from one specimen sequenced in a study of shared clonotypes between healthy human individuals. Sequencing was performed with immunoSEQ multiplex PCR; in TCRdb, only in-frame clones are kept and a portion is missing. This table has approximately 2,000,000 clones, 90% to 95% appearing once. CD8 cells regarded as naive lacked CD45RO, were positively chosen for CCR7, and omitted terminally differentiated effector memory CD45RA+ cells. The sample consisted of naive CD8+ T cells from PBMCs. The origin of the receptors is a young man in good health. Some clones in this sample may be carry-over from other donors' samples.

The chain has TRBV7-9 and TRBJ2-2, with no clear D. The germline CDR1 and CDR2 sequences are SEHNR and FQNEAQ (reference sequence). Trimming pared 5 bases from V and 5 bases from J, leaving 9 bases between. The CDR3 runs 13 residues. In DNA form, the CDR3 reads TGTGCCAGCAGCCCCCGACTGACCGGGGAGCTGTTTTTT. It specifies CASSPRLTGELFF.

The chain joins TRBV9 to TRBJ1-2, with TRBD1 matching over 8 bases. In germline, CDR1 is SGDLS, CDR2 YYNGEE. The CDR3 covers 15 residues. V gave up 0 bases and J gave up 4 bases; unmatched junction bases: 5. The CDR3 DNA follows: TGTGCCAGCAGCGTAGGGACAGGGTCTATCTATGGCTACACCTTC. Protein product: CASSVGTGSIYGYTF.

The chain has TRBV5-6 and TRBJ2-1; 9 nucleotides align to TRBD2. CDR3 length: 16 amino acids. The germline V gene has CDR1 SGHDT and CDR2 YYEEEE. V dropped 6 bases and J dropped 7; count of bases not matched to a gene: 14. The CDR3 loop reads CASNFGTGTSMNEQFF. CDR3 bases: TGTGCCAGCAACTTCGGGACCGGGACTAGCATGAATGAGCAGTTCTTC.

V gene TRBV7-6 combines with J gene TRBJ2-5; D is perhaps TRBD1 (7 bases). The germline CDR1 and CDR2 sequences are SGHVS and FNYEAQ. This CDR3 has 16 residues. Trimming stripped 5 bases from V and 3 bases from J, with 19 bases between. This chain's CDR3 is CASSPLSRGAKETQYF. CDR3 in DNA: TGTGCCAGCAGCCCCCTCTCCAGGGGGGCTAAAGAGACCCAGTACTTC.

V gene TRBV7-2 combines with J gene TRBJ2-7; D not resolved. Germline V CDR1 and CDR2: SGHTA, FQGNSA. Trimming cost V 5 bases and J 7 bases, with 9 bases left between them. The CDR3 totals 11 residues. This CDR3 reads CASSPLQEQYF. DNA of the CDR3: TGTGCCAGCAGCCCCTTGCAAGAGCAGTACTTC.

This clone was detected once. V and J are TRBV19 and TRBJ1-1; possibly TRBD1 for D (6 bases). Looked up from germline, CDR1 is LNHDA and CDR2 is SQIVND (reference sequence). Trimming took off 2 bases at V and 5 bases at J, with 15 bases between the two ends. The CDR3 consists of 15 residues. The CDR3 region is CASSIMVGGLTEAFF. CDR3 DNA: TGTGCCAGTAGTATAATGGTTGGGGGGCTTACTGAAGCTTTCTTT.

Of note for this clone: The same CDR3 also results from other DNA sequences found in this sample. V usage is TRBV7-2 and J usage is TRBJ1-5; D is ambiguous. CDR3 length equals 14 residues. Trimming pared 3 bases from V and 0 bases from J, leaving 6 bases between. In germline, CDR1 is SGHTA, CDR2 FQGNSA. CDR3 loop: CASSFWDSNQPQHF. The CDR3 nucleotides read TGTGCCAGCAGCTTCTGGGATAGCAATCAGCCCCAGCATTTT.

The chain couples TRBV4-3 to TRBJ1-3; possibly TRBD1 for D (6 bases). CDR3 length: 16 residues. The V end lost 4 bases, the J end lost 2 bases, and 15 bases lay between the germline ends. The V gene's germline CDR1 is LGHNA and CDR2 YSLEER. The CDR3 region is CASSPGAAWAGNTIYF. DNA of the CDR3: TGCGCCAGCAGCCCGGGGGCGGCCTGGGCTGGAAACACCATATATTTT.

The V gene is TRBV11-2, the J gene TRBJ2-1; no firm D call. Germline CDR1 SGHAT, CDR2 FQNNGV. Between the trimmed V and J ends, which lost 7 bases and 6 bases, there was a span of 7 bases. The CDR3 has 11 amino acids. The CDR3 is CASKESNEQFF. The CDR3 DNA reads TGTGCCAGCAAAGAGTCCAATGAGCAGTTCTTC.

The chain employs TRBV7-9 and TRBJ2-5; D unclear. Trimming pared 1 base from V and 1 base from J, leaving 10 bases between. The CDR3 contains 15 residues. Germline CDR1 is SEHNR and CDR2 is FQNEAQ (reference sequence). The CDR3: CASSLVNSIQETQYF. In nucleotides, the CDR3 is TGTGCCAGCAGCTTAGTGAACAGTATCCAAGAGACCCAGTACTTC. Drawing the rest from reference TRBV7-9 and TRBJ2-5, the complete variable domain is DTGVSQNPRHKITKRGQNVTFRCDPISEHNRLYWYRQTLGQGPEFLTYFQNEAQLEKSRLLSDRFSAERPKGSFSTLEIQRTEQGDSAMYLCASSLVNSIQETQYFGPGTRLLVL.

CDR3 in amino acids: CSVGVAAGAGELFF. The CDR3 DNA reads TGCAGCGTCGGGGTAGCGGCGGGGGCCGGGGAGCTGTTTTTT. This chain uses TRBV29-1 with TRBJ2-2; 7 nucleotides match TRBD2. This CDR3 has 14 residues. V gave up 6 bases and J gave up 6 bases; unmatched junction bases: 10. Germline lookup yields CDR1 SQVTM and CDR2 ANQGSEA.

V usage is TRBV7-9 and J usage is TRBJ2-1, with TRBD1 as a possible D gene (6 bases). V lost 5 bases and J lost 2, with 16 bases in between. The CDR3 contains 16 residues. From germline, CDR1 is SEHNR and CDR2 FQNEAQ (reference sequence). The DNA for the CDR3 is TGTGCCAGCAGCCCACGCAACAGGGCCACCTACAATGAGCAGTTCTTC. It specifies CASSPRNRATYNEQFF.

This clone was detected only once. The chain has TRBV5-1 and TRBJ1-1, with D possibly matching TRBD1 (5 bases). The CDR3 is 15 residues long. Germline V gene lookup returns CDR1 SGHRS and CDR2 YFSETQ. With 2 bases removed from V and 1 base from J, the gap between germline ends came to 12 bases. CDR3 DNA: TGCGCCAGCAGCTTAACAGCTGGGGGGAACACTGAAGCTTTCTTT. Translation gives CASSLTAGGNTEAFF.

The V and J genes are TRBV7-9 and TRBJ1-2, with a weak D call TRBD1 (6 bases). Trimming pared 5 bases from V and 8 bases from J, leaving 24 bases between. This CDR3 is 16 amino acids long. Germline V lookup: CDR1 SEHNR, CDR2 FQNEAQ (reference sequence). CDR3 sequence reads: CASSPPTGPLMGGYTF. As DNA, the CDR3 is TGTGCCAGCAGCCCGCCGACAGGACCGCTGATGGGGGGCTACACCTTC.

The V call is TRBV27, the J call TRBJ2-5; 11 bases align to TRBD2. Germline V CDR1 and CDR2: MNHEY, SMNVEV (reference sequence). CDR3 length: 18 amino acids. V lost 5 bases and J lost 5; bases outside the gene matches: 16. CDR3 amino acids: CASSAQLAGVAFLETQYF. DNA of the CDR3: TGTGCCAGCAGTGCCCAACTAGCGGGAGTTGCTTTTTTGGAGACCCAGTACTTC.

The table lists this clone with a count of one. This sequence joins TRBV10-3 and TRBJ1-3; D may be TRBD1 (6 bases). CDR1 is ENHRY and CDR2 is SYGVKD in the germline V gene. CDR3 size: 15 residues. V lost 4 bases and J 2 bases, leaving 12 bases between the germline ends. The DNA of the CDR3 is TGTGCCATCAGTGTAAGGGGGGCAACTGGAAACACCATATATTTT. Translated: CAISVRGATGNTIYF.

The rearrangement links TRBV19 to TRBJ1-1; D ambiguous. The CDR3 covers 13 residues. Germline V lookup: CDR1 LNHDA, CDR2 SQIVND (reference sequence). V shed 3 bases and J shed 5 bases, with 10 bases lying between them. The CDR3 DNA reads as TGTGCCAGTAGTATGCCCGGACGGACTGAAGCTTTCTTT. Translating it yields CASSMPGRTEAFF.

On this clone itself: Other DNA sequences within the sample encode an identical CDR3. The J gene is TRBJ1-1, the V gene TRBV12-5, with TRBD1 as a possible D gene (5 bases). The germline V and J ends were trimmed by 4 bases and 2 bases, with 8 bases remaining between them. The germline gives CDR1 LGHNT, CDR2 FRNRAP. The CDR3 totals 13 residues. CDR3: CASGWGTNTEAFF. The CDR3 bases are TGTGCTAGTGGTTGGGGCACAAACACTGAAGCTTTCTTT.

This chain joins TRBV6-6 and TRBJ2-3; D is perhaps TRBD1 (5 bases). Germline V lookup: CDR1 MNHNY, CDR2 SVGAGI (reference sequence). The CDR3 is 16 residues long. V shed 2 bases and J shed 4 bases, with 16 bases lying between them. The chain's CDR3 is CASSYARVPGADTQYF. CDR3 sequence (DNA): TGTGCCAGCAGTTACGCCAGGGTACCGGGCGCAGATACGCAGTATTTT.

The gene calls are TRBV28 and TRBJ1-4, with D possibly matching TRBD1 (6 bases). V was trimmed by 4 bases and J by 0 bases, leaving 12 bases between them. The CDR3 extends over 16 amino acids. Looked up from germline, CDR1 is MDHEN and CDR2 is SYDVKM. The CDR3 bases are TGTGCCAGCAGTTACAGGGCTGCTGCAACTAATGAAAAACTGTTTTTT. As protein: CASSYRAAATNEKLFF.

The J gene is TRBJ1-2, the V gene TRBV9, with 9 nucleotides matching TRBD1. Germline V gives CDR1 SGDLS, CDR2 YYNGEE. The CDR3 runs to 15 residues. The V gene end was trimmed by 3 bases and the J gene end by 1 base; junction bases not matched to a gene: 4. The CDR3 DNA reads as TGTGCCAGCAGCGGCGACAGGGGGATTAACTATGGCTACACCTTC. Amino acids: CASSGDRGINYGYTF.

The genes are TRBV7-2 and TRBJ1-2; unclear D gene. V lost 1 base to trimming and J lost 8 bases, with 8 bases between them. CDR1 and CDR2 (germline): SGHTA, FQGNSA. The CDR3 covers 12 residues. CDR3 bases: TGTGCCAGCAGCTTAGGGCATCCCGGCTACACCTTC. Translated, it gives CASSLGHPGYTF.

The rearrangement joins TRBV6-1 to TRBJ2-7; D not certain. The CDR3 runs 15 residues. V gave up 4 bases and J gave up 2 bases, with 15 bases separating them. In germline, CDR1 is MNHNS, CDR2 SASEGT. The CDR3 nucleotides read TGTGCCAGCAGTGGGTATCTGGTCCCTCCCTACGAGCAGTACTTC. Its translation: CASSGYLVPPYEQYF.

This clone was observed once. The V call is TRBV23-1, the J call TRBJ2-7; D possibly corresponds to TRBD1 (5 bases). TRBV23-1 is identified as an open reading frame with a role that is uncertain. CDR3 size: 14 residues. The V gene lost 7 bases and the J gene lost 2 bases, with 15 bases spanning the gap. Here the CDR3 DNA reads TGCGCCAGCACCTTTACGGCAGGGACCTACGAGCAGTACTTC. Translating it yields CASTFTAGTYEQYF.